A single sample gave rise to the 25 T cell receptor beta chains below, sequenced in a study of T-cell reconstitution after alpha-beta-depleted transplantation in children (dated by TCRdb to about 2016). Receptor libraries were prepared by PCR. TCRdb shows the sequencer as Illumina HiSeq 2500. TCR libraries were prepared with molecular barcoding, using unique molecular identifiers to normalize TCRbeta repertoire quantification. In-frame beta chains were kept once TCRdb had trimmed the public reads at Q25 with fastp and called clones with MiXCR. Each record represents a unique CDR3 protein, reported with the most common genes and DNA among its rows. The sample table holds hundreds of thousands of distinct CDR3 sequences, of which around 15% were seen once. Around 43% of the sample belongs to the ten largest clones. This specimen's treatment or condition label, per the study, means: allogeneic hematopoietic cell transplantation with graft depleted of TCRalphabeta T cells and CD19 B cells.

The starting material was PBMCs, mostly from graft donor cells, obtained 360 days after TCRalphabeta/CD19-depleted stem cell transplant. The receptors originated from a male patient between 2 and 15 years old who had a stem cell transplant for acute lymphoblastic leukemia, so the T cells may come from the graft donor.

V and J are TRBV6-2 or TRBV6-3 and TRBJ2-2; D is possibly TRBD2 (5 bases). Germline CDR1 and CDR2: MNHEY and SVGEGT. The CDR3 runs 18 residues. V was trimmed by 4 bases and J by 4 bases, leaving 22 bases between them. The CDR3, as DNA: TGTGCCAGCAGTTTGCGGGCCCGCTCCCCGGGCGGCACCGGGGAGCTGTTTTTT. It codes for CASSLRARSPGGTGELFF.

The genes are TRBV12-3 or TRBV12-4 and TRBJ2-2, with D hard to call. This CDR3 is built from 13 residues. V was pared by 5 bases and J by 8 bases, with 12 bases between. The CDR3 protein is CASSPPGLGELFF. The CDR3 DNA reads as TGTGCCAGCAGTCCCCCCGGTCTGGGGGAGCTGTTTTTT.

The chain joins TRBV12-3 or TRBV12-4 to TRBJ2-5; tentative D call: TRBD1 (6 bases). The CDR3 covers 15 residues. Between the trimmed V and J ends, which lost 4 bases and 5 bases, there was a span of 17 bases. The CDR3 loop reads CASSSTAAGAETQYF. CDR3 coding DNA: TGTGCCAGCAGTTCGACCGCGGCAGGGGCGGAGACCCAGTACTTC.

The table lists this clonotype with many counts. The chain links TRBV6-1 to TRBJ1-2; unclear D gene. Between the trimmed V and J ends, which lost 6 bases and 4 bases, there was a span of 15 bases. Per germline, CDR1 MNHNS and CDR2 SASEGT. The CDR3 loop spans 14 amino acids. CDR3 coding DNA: TGTGCCAGCAGCGGTACACATAGCGGCTATGGCTACACCTTC. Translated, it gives CASSGTHSGYGYTF.

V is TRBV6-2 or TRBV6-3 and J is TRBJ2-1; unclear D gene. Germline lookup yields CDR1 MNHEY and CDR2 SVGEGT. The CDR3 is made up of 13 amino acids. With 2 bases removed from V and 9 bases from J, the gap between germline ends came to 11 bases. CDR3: CASSYPQVVEQFF. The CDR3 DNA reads TGTGCCAGCAGTTACCCGCAAGTGGTTGAGCAGTTCTTC.

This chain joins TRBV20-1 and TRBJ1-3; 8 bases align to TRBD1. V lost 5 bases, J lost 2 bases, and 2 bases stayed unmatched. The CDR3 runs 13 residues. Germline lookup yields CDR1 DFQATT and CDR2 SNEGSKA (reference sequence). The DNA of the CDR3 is TGCAGTGCTCCCAGGGGGCCTGGAAACACCATATATTTT. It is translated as CSAPRGPGNTIYF.

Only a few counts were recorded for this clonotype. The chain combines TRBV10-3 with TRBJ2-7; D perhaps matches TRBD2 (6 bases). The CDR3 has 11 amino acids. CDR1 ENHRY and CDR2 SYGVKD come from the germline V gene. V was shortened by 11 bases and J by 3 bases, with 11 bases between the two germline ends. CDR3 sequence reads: CAGGTGYEQYF. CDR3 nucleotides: TGTGCCGGCGGGACGGGCTACGAGCAGTACTTC.

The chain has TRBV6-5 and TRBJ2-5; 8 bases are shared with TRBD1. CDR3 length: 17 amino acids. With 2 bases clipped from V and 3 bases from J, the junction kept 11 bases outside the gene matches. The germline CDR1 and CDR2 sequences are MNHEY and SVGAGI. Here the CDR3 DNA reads TGTGCCAGCAGTTACGACCCTAACGGACAGGGTAAAGAGACCCAGTACTTC. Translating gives CASSYDPNGQGKETQYF.

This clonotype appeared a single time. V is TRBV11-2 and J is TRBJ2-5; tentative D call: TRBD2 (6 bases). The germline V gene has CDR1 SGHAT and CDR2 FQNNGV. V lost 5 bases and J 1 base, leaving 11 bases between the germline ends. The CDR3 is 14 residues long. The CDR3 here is CASSPGVPQETQYF. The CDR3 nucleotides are TGTGCCAGCAGCCCGGGAGTCCCCCAAGAGACCCAGTACTTC.

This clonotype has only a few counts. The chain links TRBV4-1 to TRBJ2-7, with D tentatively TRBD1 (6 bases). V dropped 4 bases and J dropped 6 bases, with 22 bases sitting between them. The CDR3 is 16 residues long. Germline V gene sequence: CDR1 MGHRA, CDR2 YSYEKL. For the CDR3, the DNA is TGCGCCAGCAGCCCATCGGGGTCTGGACGAGGGGGCGAGCAGTACTTC. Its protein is CASSPSGSGRGGEQYF.

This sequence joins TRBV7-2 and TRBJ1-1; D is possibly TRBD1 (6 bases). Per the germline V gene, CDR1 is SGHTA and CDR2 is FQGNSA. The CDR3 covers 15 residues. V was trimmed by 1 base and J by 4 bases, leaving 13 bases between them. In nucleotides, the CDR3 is TGTGCCAGCAGCTTAGGGGGGGCGCGTAGCACTGAAGCTTTCTTT. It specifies CASSLGGARSTEAFF.

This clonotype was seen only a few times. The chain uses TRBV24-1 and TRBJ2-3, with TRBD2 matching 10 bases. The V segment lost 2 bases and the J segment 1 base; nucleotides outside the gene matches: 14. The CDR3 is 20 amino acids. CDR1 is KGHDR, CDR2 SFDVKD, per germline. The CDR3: CATSDWMTGPLAGGTDTQYF. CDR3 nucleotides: TGTGCCACCAGTGATTGGATGACAGGACCTCTAGCGGGGGGCACAGATACGCAGTATTTT.

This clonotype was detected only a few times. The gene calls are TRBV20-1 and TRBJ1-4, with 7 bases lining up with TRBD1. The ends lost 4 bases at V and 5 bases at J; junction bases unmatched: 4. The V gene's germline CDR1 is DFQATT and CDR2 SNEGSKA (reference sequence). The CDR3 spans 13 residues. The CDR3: CSANRGPNEKLFF. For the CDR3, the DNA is TGCAGTGCTAACAGGGGACCCAATGAAAAACTGTTTTTT.

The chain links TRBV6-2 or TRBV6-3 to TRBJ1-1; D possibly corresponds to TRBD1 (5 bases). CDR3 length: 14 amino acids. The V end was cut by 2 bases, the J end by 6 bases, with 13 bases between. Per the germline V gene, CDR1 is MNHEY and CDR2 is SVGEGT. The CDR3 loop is CASSYGMEGAEAFF. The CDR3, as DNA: TGTGCCAGCAGTTACGGTATGGAAGGGGCTGAAGCTTTCTTT.

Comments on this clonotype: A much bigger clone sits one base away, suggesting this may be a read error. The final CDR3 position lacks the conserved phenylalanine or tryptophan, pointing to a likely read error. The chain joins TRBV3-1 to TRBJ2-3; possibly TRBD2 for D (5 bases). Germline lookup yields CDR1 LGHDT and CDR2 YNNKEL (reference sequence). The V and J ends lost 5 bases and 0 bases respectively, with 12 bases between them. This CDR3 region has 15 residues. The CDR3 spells CASSSGDASTDTQYC. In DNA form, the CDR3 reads TGTGCCAGCAGCTCCGGGGATGCTAGCACAGATACGCAGTATTGT.

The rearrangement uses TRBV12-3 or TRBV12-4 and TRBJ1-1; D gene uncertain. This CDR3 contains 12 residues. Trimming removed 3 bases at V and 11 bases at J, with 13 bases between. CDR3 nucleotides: TGTGCCAGCAGTTTCTGGGGTCGGGTGGCTTTCTTT. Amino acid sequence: CASSFWGRVAFF.

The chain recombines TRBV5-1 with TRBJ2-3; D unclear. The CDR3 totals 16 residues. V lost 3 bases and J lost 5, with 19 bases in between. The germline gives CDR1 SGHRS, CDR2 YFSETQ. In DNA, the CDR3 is TGCGCCAGCAGCTCCCTCCCAGGTGCGTGGGGAGATACGCAGTATTTT. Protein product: CASSSLPGAWGDTQYF.

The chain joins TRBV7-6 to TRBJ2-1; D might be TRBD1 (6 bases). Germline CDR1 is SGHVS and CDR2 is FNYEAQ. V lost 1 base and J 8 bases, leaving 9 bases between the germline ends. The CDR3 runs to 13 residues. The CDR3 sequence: CASSLDRVYEQFF. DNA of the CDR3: TGTGCCAGCAGCTTAGACAGGGTCTATGAGCAGTTCTTC.

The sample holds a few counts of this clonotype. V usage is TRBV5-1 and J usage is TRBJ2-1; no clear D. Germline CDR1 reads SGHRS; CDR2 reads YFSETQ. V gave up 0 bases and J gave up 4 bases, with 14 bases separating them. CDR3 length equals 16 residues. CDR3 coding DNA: TGCGCCAGCAGCTTGGTCGGTAGCCGAAAATACAATGAGCAGTTCTTC. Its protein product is CASSLVGSRKYNEQFF.

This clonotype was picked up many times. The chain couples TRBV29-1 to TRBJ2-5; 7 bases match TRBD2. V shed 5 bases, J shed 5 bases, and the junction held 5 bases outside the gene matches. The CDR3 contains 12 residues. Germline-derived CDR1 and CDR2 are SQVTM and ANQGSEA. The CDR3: CSVLEGGETQYF. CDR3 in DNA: TGCAGCGTTCTTGAGGGAGGGGAGACCCAGTACTTC.

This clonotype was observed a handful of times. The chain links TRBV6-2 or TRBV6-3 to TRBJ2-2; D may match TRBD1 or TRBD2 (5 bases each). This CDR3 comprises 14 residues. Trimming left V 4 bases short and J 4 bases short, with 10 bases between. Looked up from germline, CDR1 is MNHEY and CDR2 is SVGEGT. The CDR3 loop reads CASSFAGSTGELFF. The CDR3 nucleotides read TGTGCCAGCAGTTTTGCAGGGAGCACCGGGGAGCTGTTTTTT.

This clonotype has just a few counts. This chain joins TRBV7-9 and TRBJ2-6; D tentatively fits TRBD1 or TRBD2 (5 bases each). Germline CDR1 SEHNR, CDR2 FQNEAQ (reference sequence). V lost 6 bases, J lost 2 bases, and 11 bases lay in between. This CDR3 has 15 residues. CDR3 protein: CASSPRDPGANVLTF. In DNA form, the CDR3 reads TGTGCCAGCAGTCCGAGGGACCCTGGGGCCAACGTCCTGACTTTC.

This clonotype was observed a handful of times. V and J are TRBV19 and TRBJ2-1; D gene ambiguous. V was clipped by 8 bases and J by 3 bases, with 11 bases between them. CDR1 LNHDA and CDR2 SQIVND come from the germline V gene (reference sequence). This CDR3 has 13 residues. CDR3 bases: TGTGCCAGTCGATGCTGGGGCTACAATGAGCAGTTCTTC. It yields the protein CASRCWGYNEQFF.

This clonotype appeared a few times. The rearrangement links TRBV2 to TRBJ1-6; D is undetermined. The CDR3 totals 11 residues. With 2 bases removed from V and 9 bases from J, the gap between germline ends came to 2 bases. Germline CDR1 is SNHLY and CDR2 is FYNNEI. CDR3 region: CASSEFSPLHF. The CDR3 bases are TGTGCCAGCAGTGAATTTTCACCCCTCCACTTT.

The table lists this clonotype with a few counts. In DNA form, the CDR3 reads TGTGCCAGCGGCGAGGGACAGGTTGTTCGGGCCCAGTACTTC. This sequence encodes CASGEGQVVRAQYF. The chain employs TRBV5-6 and TRBJ2-5; 8 nucleotides match TRBD1. Unmatched junction bases numbered 14, after V lost 7 bases and J lost 9 bases. Germline CDR1 SGHDT, CDR2 YYEEEE. The length of the CDR3 is 14 residues.